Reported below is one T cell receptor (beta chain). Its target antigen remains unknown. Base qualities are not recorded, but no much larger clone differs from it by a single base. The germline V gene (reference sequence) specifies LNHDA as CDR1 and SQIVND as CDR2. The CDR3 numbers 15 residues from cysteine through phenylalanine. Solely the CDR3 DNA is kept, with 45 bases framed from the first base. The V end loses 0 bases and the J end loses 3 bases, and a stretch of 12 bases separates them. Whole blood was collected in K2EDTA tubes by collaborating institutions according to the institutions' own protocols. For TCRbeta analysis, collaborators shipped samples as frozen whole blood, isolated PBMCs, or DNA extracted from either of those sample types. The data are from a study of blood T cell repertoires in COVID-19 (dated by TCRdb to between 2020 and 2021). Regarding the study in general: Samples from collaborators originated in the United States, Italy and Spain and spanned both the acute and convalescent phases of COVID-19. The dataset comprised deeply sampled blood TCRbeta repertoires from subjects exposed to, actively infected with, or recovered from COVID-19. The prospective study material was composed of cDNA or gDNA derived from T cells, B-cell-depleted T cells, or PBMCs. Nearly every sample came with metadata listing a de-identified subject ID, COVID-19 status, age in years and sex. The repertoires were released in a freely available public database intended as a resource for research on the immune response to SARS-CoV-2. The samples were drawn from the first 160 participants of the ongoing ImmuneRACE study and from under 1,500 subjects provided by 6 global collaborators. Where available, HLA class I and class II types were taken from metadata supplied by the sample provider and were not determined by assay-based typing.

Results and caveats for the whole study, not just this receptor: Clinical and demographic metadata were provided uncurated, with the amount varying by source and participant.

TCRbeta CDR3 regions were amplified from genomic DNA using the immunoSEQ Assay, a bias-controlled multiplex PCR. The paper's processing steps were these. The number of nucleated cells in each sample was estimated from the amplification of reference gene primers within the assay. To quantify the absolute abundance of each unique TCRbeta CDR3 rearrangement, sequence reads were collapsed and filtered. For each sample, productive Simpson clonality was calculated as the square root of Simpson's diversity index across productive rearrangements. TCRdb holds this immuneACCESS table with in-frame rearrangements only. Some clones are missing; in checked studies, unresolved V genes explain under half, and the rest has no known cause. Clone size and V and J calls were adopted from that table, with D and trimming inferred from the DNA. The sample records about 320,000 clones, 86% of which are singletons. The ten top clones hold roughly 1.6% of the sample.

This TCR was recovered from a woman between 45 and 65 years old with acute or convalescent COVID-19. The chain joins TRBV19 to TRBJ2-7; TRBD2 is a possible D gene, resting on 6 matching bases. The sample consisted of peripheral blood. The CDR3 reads CASSIDLLGGYEQYF. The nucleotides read TGTGCCAGTAGTATAGATCTATTGGGAGGCTACGAGCAGTACTTC.